Sequencing of this TCR beta chain was carried out in a study of graft-versus-host responses after intestinal transplantation. Overall study findings and caveats: Individuals who had graft-donor T cell macrochimerism had allografts that showed high graft-versus-host to host-versus-graft clonal ratios. Some GvH clones appeared in ileal mucosa or blood before recipient bone marrow.

As to this clone: Its cognate antigen is unknown.

TCRdb's copy holds only in-frame clones and misses some; the assay was immunoSEQ multiplex PCR. The table records 45,000 to 50,000 clones, roughly 91% of them present only once. Germline CDR1 is WSHSY and CDR2 is SAAADI. J lost 9 bases, V lost 4 bases, and 10 bases had no gene match. The CDR3 extends over 14 amino acids. This clonotype was obtained from a human donor who was the organ donor for an intestinal transplant. The source was unstimulated CD4+ T cells sorted from spleen or lymph node cells, collected before transplant. The chain is built from TRBV10-2 and TRBJ2-3; 7 positions agree with TRBD2. CDR3 residues: CASSAGGSWVTQYF. The CDR3 bases are TGCGCCAGCAGTGCAGGCGGGAGCTGGGTGACGCAGTATTTT.